The rows below give T cell receptor beta chains drawn from one sample of a study of blood T cells in healthy people across ages. TCRdb itself ran the 5' RACE reads through MiXCR, one entry per CDR3 protein. The table records some 920,000 distinct CDR3 sequences, approximately 50% of them present only once. The sample was blood. The receptor source for this set is a woman aged 60-75 years in good health. The CDR3 runs from the conserved cysteine through the conserved F or W. D genes are given only for firm matches. Rows give clone size only sometimes, using once, few, many, or a class for an expanded clone.

D gene: NA
clone size: once
V gene: TRBV11-2
J gene: TRBJ2-7
CDR3 DNA: TGTGCCAGCAGATTACTGGGCTACGAGCAGTACTTC
CDR3 protein: CASRLLGYEQYF

D gene: NA
clone size: NA
V gene: TRBV11-3
J gene: TRBJ2-2
CDR3 DNA: TGTGCCAGCAGCCCCAAGCGGCAGAACACCGGGGAGCTGTTTTTT
CDR3 protein: CASSPKRQNTGELFF

D gene: NA
clone size: NA
V gene: TRBV20-1
J gene: TRBJ2-5
CDR3 DNA: TGCAGTGCTAGAGCCTCAGTCGAGACCCAGTACTTC
CDR3 protein: CSARASVETQYF

D gene: TRBD2
clone size: few
V gene: TRBV12-3/TRBV12-4
J gene: TRBJ2-3
CDR3 DNA: TGTGCCAGCAGTTTAATGAGCCTAGCGGGAGCGGTCACAGATACGCAGTATTTT
CDR3 protein: CASSLMSLAGAVTDTQYF

D gene: TRBD2
clone size: few
V gene: TRBV5-1
J gene: TRBJ2-3
CDR3 DNA: TGCGCCAGCAGCTGGTCAACTAGCGGCACAGATACGCAGTATTTT
CDR3 protein: CASSWSTSGTDTQYF

D gene: NA
clone size: once
V gene: TRBV28
J gene: TRBJ2-7
CDR3 DNA: TGTGCCAGCAGTTTATCGTACAGAAAACAGTACTTC
CDR3 protein: CASSLSYRKQYF

D gene: NA
clone size: NA
V gene: TRBV11-2
J gene: TRBJ2-7
CDR3 DNA: TGTGCCAGCAGCTTCTCCGGGACTGCAGCCTACGAGCAGTACTTC
CDR3 protein: CASSFSGTAAYEQYF

D gene: NA
clone size: few
V gene: TRBV12-3/TRBV12-4
J gene: TRBJ2-7
CDR3 DNA: TGTGCCAGCAGTTTACTACCTCTATTAACAAGGGACACCAACTCCTACGAGCAGTACTTC
CDR3 protein: CASSLLPLLTRDTNSYEQYF

D gene: NA
clone size: NA
V gene: TRBV29-1
J gene: TRBJ2-5
CDR3 DNA: TGCAGCGCCGCCGGGACCCGACAAGAGACCCAGTACTTC
CDR3 protein: CSAAGTRQETQYF

D gene: NA
clone size: NA
V gene: TRBV4-3
J gene: TRBJ2-1
CDR3 DNA: TGCGCCAGCAGCCAAGAGGTGGGAGAGATCGATGAGCAGTCCTTC
CDR3 protein: CASSQEVGEIDEQSF

D gene: TRBD1
clone size: NA
V gene: TRBV7-9
J gene: TRBJ2-1
CDR3 DNA: TGTGCCAGCAGCACTAGCCGACAGGGGGAGTTCTTC
CDR3 protein: CASSTSRQGEFF

D gene: TRBD2
clone size: few
V gene: TRBV2
J gene: TRBJ2-3
CDR3 DNA: TGTGCCAGCAGTGAAGGGGCTAGCGGGGCCTCTAGCACAGATACGCAGTATTTT
CDR3 protein: CASSEGASGASSTDTQYF

D gene: NA
clone size: NA
V gene: TRBV20-1
J gene: TRBJ2-7
CDR3 DNA: TGCAGCGCTAGAGCCCCAGCGGGCAGGGCCTACGAGCAGTACTTC
CDR3 protein: CSARAPAGRAYEQYF

D gene: NA
clone size: NA
V gene: TRBV5-1
J gene: TRBJ2-7
CDR3 DNA: TGCGCCAGCAGCTGGACTTCGACAAGCTCCTACGAGCAGTACTTC
CDR3 protein: CASSWTSTSSYEQYF

D gene: NA
clone size: few
V gene: TRBV3-1
J gene: TRBJ2-7
CDR3 DNA: TGTGCCAGCAGCCACGGAGTCGGATACGAGCAGTACTTC
CDR3 protein: CASSHGVGYEQYF

D gene: TRBD2
clone size: few
V gene: TRBV9
J gene: TRBJ2-1
CDR3 DNA: TGTGCCAGCAGCGTCGGGAGGACGACCTACAATGAGCAGTTCTTC
CDR3 protein: CASSVGRTTYNEQFF

D gene: NA
clone size: NA
V gene: TRBV29-1
J gene: TRBJ2-7
CDR3 DNA: TGCAGCGCTACAGGGTTGTACGAGCAGTACTTC
CDR3 protein: CSATGLYEQYF

D gene: NA
clone size: NA
V gene: TRBV29-1
J gene: TRBJ1-4
CDR3 DNA: TGCAGCGTTCGCCGGAATAATGAAAAACTGTTTTTT
CDR3 protein: CSVRRNNEKLFF

D gene: TRBD1
clone size: NA
V gene: TRBV27
J gene: TRBJ2-3
CDR3 DNA: TGTGCCAGCAGTACCAGGACAGGTGGGACGTTTAGAGATACGCAGTATTTT
CDR3 protein: CASSTRTGGTFRDTQYF

D gene: NA
clone size: few
V gene: TRBV20-1
J gene: TRBJ2-7
CDR3 DNA: TGCAGTGTTCGAGTCACAATGAGAAACGAGCAGTACTTC
CDR3 protein: CSVRVTMRNEQYF

D gene: NA
clone size: few
V gene: TRBV11-2
J gene: TRBJ2-7
CDR3 DNA: TGTGCCAGCAACTCGCCGGGCCGCCGCTACGAGCAGTACTTC
CDR3 protein: CASNSPGRRYEQYF

D gene: NA
clone size: few
V gene: TRBV6-5
J gene: TRBJ2-3
CDR3 DNA: TGTGCCAGCAGCCTTGCTATAACATCTAGCACAGATACGCAGTATTTT
CDR3 protein: CASSLAITSSTDTQYF

D gene: NA
clone size: NA
V gene: TRBV6-1
J gene: TRBJ2-3
CDR3 DNA: TGTGCCAGCAGCGATCCGGGACTTAGCACAGATACGCAGTATTTT
CDR3 protein: CASSDPGLSTDTQYF

D gene: TRBD1
clone size: NA
V gene: TRBV28
J gene: TRBJ1-5
CDR3 DNA: TGTGCCAGCCTGGGACAGGGTAATCAGCCCCAGCATTTT
CDR3 protein: CASLGQGNQPQHF

D gene: NA
clone size: NA
V gene: TRBV20-1
J gene: TRBJ2-1
CDR3 DNA: TGCAGTGCTAGTGGAGGGTTTAACTACAATGAGCAGTTCTTC
CDR3 protein: CSASGGFNYNEQFF

D gene: TRBD2
clone size: NA
V gene: TRBV3-1
J gene: TRBJ2-7
CDR3 DNA: TGTGCCAGCAGCCAAGGCGGGAGTAGTTTCGAGCAGTACTTC
CDR3 protein: CASSQGGSSFEQYF

D gene: NA
clone size: NA
V gene: TRBV4-1
J gene: TRBJ2-3
CDR3 DNA: TGCGCCAGCAGCCAAGCGGGTCTAGGTACGCAGTATTTT
CDR3 protein: CASSQAGLGTQYF

D gene: NA
clone size: NA
V gene: TRBV7-2
J gene: TRBJ2-1
CDR3 DNA: TGTGCCAGCAGCCACACTACAGGATCTGGTGAGCAGTTCTTC
CDR3 protein: CASSHTTGSGEQFF

D gene: NA
clone size: NA
V gene: TRBV7-9
J gene: TRBJ1-4
CDR3 DNA: TGTGCCACCCATGGGGAAAAACTGTTTTTT
CDR3 protein: CATHGEKLFF

D gene: NA
clone size: NA
V gene: TRBV30
J gene: TRBJ1-4
CDR3 DNA: TGTGCCTGGAGTGAGTCAGGGCCTAATGAAAAACTGTTTTTT
CDR3 protein: CAWSESGPNEKLFF

D gene: NA
clone size: NA
V gene: TRBV7-6
J gene: TRBJ1-5
CDR3 DNA: TGTGCCAGCAGCTTAAAGGGAAATCAGCCCCAGCATTTT
CDR3 protein: CASSLKGNQPQHF

D gene: NA
clone size: few
V gene: TRBV2
J gene: TRBJ1-1
CDR3 DNA: TGTGCCAGCAGTTGGACAGCGCATGGGAACACTGAAGCTTTCTTT
CDR3 protein: CASSWTAHGNTEAFF

D gene: TRBD2
clone size: few
V gene: TRBV5-5
J gene: TRBJ2-5
CDR3 DNA: TGTGCCAGCAGTTTGTGGCTAGCGGGAGGCGGAGAGACCCAGTACTTC
CDR3 protein: CASSLWLAGGGETQYF

D gene: NA
clone size: NA
V gene: TRBV10-2
J gene: TRBJ1-5
CDR3 DNA: TGCGCCAGCAGTGAGACGTCAGGGGTTCATCAGCCCCAGCATTTT
CDR3 protein: CASSETSGVHQPQHF

D gene: TRBD1
clone size: NA
V gene: TRBV28
J gene: TRBJ2-4
CDR3 DNA: TGTGCCAGCAGTGCCCCAGGGGGAGTCAAAAACATTCAGTACTTC
CDR3 protein: CASSAPGGVKNIQYF

D gene: TRBD2
clone size: NA
V gene: TRBV4-1
J gene: TRBJ2-5
CDR3 DNA: TGCGCCAGCAGCCTGGGGACTAGCGGGCAAGCCCAAGAGACCCAGTACTTC
CDR3 protein: CASSLGTSGQAQETQYF

D gene: NA
clone size: few
V gene: TRBV27
J gene: TRBJ2-7
CDR3 DNA: TGTGCCAGCGGGGTCGCCTACGAGCAGTACTTC
CDR3 protein: CASGVAYEQYF

D gene: NA
clone size: few
V gene: TRBV5-5
J gene: TRBJ2-3
CDR3 DNA: TGTGCCAGCAGCCCGCCCCAGGGGACAAGCACAGATACGCAGTATTTT
CDR3 protein: CASSPPQGTSTDTQYF

D gene: NA
clone size: few
V gene: TRBV7-8
J gene: TRBJ2-1
CDR3 DNA: TGTGCCAGCAGCTTAGCACGTTCTAGCGCTTACAATGAGCAGTTCTTC
CDR3 protein: CASSLARSSAYNEQFF

D gene: NA
clone size: few
V gene: TRBV10-3
J gene: TRBJ2-3
CDR3 DNA: TGTGCCATCAGTGAGTCCGCTTCCCCGACCAGCACAGATACGCAGTATTTT
CDR3 protein: CAISESASPTSTDTQYF

D gene: TRBD2
clone size: few
V gene: TRBV20-1
J gene: TRBJ2-5
CDR3 DNA: TGCAGTGCTGAGACCTGGGACTACTTTCAAGAGACCCAGTACTTC
CDR3 protein: CSAETWDYFQETQYF